Listed here are 14 T cell receptor beta chains from one sample, sequenced in a study of regulatory T cells in long-lasting Graves disease. Time point meaning: newly diagnosed GD, antithyroid drugs for less than 3 months. PBMCs were the source of the RNA used for TCR sequencing. The TCR beta library used iRepertoire HTBI primers with Arm-PCR amplification of CDR3. TCRdb recomputed calls from the multiplex PCR reads with MiXCR, one row per CDR3 protein. The table records more than 300,000 distinct CDR3 sequences, roughly 16% of them present only once. In addition, the sample was reused for a study of T cells in Graves' hyperthyroidism and ophthalmopathy.

Material: peripheral blood mononuclear cells (PBMCs), obtained at new diagnosis, from a patient treated with antithyroid drugs. All receptors come from a woman between 18 and 29 years old with Graves disease.

This clonotype was seen at least ten times. The chain links TRBV7-9 to TRBJ2-3; 7 positions agree with TRBD1. CDR3 length: 14 residues. Losses at the gene ends were 5 bases for V and 3 bases for J; bases not matched to a gene: 5. CDR1 is SEHNR and CDR2 is FQNEAQ in the germline V gene (reference sequence). DNA of the CDR3: TGTGCCAGCAGCATTGGGACAGCGACAGATACGCAGTATTTT. This encodes CASSIGTATDTQYF.

The V gene is TRBV20-1, the J gene TRBJ1-4; D gene unclear. This CDR3 contains 14 residues. Germline loops: CDR1 DFQATT, CDR2 SNEGSKA (reference sequence). V was trimmed by 6 bases and J by 4 bases, leaving 15 bases between them. The CDR3 is CSAPRPSGNEKLFF. The CDR3 DNA follows: TGCAGTGCGCCACGCCCGTCGGGTAATGAAAAACTGTTTTTT.

This rearrangement joins TRBV12-3 or TRBV12-4 to TRBJ2-5, with D possibly being TRBD2 (6 bases). Trimming took 6 bases from V and 4 from J, leaving 15 bases between them. The CDR3 covers 14 residues. The CDR3 sequence is CASSHLGGSETQYF. DNA for the CDR3: TGTGCCAGCAGCCACCTCGGGGGTTCAGAGACCCAGTACTTC.

The J gene is TRBJ1-3, the V gene TRBV10-3, with unresolved D. V lost 6 bases and J 2 bases, leaving 8 bases between the germline ends. Per the germline V gene, CDR1 is ENHRY and CDR2 is SYGVKD. CDR3 length: 13 residues. Here the CDR3 reads CAIRDVTGNTIYF. The CDR3, as DNA: TGTGCCATCAGGGATGTCACTGGAAACACCATATATTTT.

In its sample, this clonotype was seen many times. The chain links TRBV18 to TRBJ2-7; TRBD2 matches 11 bases. Germline V gene sequence: CDR1 KGHSH, CDR2 LQKENI. Unmatched junction bases numbered 2, after V lost 1 base and J lost 0 bases. The length of the CDR3 is 16 residues. The chain's CDR3 is CASSPLSGRGSYEQYF. CDR3 nucleotide sequence: TGTGCCAGCTCACCACTTAGCGGGAGGGGCTCCTACGAGCAGTACTTC. Combining the CDR3 with reference TRBV18 and TRBJ2-7 gives the whole variable domain NAGVMQNPRHLVRRRGQEARLRCSPMKGHSHVYWYRQLPEEGLKFMVYLQKENIIDESGMPKERFSAEFPKEGPSILRIQQVVRGDSAAYFCASSPLSGRGSYEQYFGPGTRLTVT.

This chain links TRBV28 with TRBJ2-7, with TRBD1 identical over 9 bases. The CDR3 sequence is 15 residues long. The V segment lost 5 bases and the J segment 8 bases; nucleotides outside the gene matches: 13. Germline CDR1 and CDR2: MDHEN and SYDVKM. DNA for the CDR3: TGTGCCAGCAGTCAACCGAGGACAGGGGATAGCAAGCAGTACTTC. This encodes CASSQPRTGDSKQYF. Full variable domain (missing parts from reference TRBV28 and TRBJ2-7): DVKVTQSSRYLVKRTGEKVFLECVQDMDHENMFWYRQDPGLGLRLIYFSYDVKMKEKGDIPEGYSVSREKKERFSLILESASTNQTSMYLCASSQPRTGDSKQYFGPGTRLTVT.

This clonotype has more than one count but fewer than ten. This chain uses TRBV4-1 with TRBJ1-2, with 7 bases identical to TRBD1. This CDR3 region has 13 residues. Germline-derived CDR1 and CDR2 are MGHRA and YSYEKL. With V trimmed by 0 bases and J by 8 bases, 3 bases remained unmatched. CDR3 sequence (DNA): TGCGCCAGCAGCCAAGACACAGGGGTAGGCTACACCTTC. This sequence encodes CASSQDTGVGYTF.

In this sample, this clonotype turned up many times. The V gene is TRBV12-3 or TRBV12-4, the J gene TRBJ2-3; TRBD2 aligns across 11 bases. The CDR3 spans 15 residues. The trim removed 7 bases at V and 2 bases at J, leaving 5 bases unmatched. The DNA for the CDR3 is TGTGCCAGCACCTTAGCGGGAGGGCACACAGATACGCAGTATTTT. It yields the protein CASTLAGGHTDTQYF.

Ten or more counts support this clonotype. The chain joins TRBV15 to TRBJ2-3; the D is unclear. The CDR3 extends over 13 amino acids. The ends were cut back, 1 base at V and 1 base at J, with 3 bases in the middle. CDR1 is LNHNV, CDR2 YYDKDF, per germline (reference sequence). Here the CDR3 DNA reads TGTGCCACCAGCAGAGGGGGCACAGATACGCAGTATTTT. Translating gives CATSRGGTDTQYF.

This clonotype was observed many times. This rearrangement joins TRBV30 to TRBJ2-7, with D possibly being TRBD1 (6 bases). The CDR3 loop spans 13 amino acids. Trimming shortened V by 1 base and J by 6 bases, and 13 bases separated the two germline ends. Germline lookup yields CDR1 GTSNPN and CDR2 SVGIG (reference sequence). The CDR3 reads CAWSGQGIGEQYF. CDR3 DNA sequence: TGTGCCTGGAGTGGCCAGGGGATTGGCGAGCAGTACTTC.

This chain links TRBV6-1 with TRBJ1-6, with 7 positions matching TRBD1. CDR3 length: 12 amino acids. The V gene's germline CDR1 is MNHNS and CDR2 SASEGT. The trim removed 6 bases at V and 13 bases at J, leaving 6 bases unmatched. CDR3 sequence (DNA): TGTGCCAGCAGAGGGGGACAGCTGCCCCTCCACTTT. Its translation: CASRGGQLPLHF.

This clonotype was counted between two and nine times. This chain links TRBV19 with TRBJ2-3, with 10 bases aligning to TRBD1. Germline values: CDR1 LNHDA, CDR2 SQIVND (reference sequence). Trimming removed 6 bases from V and 3 bases from J; junction bases left unmatched: 6. The length of the CDR3 is 15 residues. CDR3 amino acids: CASSWTGGTTDTQYF. In nucleotides, the CDR3 is TGTGCCAGTAGCTGGACAGGGGGGACAACAGATACGCAGTATTTT.

This clonotype was observed at least ten times. The chain links TRBV3-1 to TRBJ2-1; D remains unclear. Trimming shortened V by 4 bases and J by 7 bases, and 23 bases separated the two germline ends. Germline lookup yields CDR1 LGHDT and CDR2 YNNKEL (reference sequence). The CDR3 runs 17 residues. Written as DNA, the CDR3 is TGTGCCAGCAGCCCCGCAATCGGGCGACTCCGAAGGAATGAGCAGTTCTTC. Translation: CASSPAIGRLRRNEQFF.

For this clonotype: Being one base from a much bigger clone, this may be a read error. V usage is TRBV3-1 and J usage is TRBJ1-5, with D unclear. There are 13 residues in the CDR3. The germline V gene has CDR1 LGHDT and CDR2 YNNKEL (reference sequence). The CDR3, as DNA: TGTGCCAGCAGCCAAGTCTCGGAATCGCCCCTGCATTTT. Encoded protein: CASSQVSESPLHF.